The TCR beta chain described here comes from a study of T cell responses to AZD1222 COVID-19 vaccine. The repertoire was sequenced with immunoSEQ multiplex PCR; TCRdb's copy has only in-frame clones and lacks some. The sample shows 140,000 to 150,000 clones, around nine tenths of them seen only once. This clone has a single count. The trim removed 3 bases at V and 0 bases at J, leaving 0 bases unmatched. The CDR3 totals 16 residues. Germline loops: CDR1 SGHAT, CDR2 FQDESV (reference sequence). V is TRBV11-1 and J is TRBJ2-6; TRBD1 agrees at 9 bases. This sequence originates from an adult in good health. The specimen was peripheral blood, collected on day 0 of MenACWY control vaccination. CDR3 sequence: CASSLTGGSGANVLTF. The CDR3 region has the DNA TGTGCCAGCAGCTTGACAGGGGGCTCTGGGGCCAACGTCCTGACTTTC.